These 6 T cell receptor beta chains were all obtained from the same sample, sequenced in a study of blood T cell repertoires in COVID-19. Profiling relied on immunoSEQ multiplex PCR, and the TCRdb table lists in-frame clones only, not all of them. The top ten clones hold around 15% of a sample with roughly 30,000 clones, 81% of them seen once. What was sequenced was peripheral blood. Receptor source: an older woman with acute or convalescent COVID-19.

The chain is built from TRBV6-5 and TRBJ1-5, with 8 bases identical to TRBD1. The germline V gene has CDR1 MNHEY and CDR2 SVGAGI. V gave up 4 bases and J gave up 7 bases; unmatched junction bases: 6. This CDR3 is 14 amino acids long. The CDR3 DNA is TGTGCCAGCAGTTCCCAACAGGGGGTCCAGCCCCAGCATTTT. It yields the protein CASSSQQGVQPQHF.

This clone was seen once. J is TRBJ1-2 and V is TRBV10-3; 7 bases map to TRBD1. V lost 4 bases to trimming and J lost 0 bases; unmatched junction nucleotides: 5. The CDR3 has 15 residues. The germline CDR1 and CDR2 sequences are ENHRY and SYGVKD. The CDR3 region has the DNA TGTGCCATCAGTGGGGGACAGCCATCTAACTATGGCTACACCTTC. Its protein is CAISGGQPSNYGYTF.

The V call is TRBV6-1, the J call TRBJ2-1, with 8 bases identical to TRBD2. The length of the CDR3 is 14 residues. Per germline, CDR1 MNHNS and CDR2 SASEGT. V trimming: 1 base; J trimming: 12 bases; junction bases outside the gene matches: 8. The CDR3 coding sequence is TGTGCCAGCAGTGAAGGCGGGACTAGTATCGGGCAGTTCTTC. Residues: CASSEGGTSIGQFF.

The genes are TRBV28 and TRBJ1-1, with 11 bases matching TRBD1. This CDR3 spans 15 amino acids. Losses at the gene ends were 6 bases for V and 7 bases for J; bases not matched to a gene: 10. Germline CDR1 is MDHEN and CDR2 is SYDVKM. The CDR3 loop is CASRLLGQGGIEAFF. The CDR3 DNA reads TGTGCCAGCAGACTCCTGGGACAGGGGGGGATTGAAGCTTTCTTT.

The gene calls are TRBV7-8 and TRBJ2-1; perhaps TRBD1 as D (6 bases). Germline V gives CDR1 SGHVS, CDR2 FQNEAQ. CDR3 length: 14 residues. With 1 base removed from V and 4 bases from J, the gap between germline ends came to 8 bases. This chain's CDR3 is CASSLDRVYNEQFF. The CDR3 nucleotides read TGTGCCAGCAGCTTAGACAGGGTATACAATGAGCAGTTCTTC.

V and J are TRBV12-2 and TRBJ2-3; the table's TRBD2 call for D was not verified on the DNA. TRBV12-2 is a pseudogene locus. The CDR3 length is 15 residues. The CDR3 sequence: CASRLAPSGGDTQYF. The CDR3 DNA sequence: TGTGCAAGTCGCTTAGCGCCTAGCGGTGGAGATACGCAGTATTTT.